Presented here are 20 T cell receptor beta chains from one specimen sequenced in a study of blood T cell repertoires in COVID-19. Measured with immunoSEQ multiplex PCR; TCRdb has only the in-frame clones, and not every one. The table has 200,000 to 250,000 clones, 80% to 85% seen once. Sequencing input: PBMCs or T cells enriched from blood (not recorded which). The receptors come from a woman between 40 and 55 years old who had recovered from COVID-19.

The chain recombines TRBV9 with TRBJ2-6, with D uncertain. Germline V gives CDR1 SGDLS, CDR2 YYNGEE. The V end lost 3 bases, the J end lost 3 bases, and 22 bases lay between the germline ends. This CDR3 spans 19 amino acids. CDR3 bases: TGTGCCAGCAGCGACCCCGTGCAGGTTACACGCAGTGGGGCCAACGTCCTGACTTTC. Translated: CASSDPVQVTRSGANVLTF. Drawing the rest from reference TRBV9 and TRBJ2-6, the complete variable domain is DSGVTQTPKHLITATGQRVTLRCSPRSGDLSVYWYQQSLDQGLQFLIQYYNGEERAKGNILERFSAQQFPDLHSELNLSSLELGDSALYFCASSDPVQVTRSGANVLTFGAGSRLTVL.

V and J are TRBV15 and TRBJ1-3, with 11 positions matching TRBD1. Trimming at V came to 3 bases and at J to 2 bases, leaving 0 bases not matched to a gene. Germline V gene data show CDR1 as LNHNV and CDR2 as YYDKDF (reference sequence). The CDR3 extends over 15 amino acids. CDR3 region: CATSRDRGPGNTIYF. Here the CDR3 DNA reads TGTGCCACCAGCAGGGACAGGGGGCCTGGAAACACCATATATTTT.

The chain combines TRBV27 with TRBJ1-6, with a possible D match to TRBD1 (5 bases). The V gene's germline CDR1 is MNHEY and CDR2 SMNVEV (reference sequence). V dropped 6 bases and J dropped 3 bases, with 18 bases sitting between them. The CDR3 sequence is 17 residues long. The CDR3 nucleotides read TGTGCCAGCAGCTCTAAACCCCAGGGTTTCTATAATTCACCCCTCCACTTT. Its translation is CASSSKPQGFYNSPLHF.

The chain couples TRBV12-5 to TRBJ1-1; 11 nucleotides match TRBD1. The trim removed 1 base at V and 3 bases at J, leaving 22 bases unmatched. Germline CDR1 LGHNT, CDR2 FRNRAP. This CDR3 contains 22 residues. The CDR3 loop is CASGLAYSGTGGRRSMDTEAFF. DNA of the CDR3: TGTGCTAGTGGTTTGGCCTACTCCGGGACAGGGGGTAGAAGAAGTATGGACACTGAAGCTTTCTTT.

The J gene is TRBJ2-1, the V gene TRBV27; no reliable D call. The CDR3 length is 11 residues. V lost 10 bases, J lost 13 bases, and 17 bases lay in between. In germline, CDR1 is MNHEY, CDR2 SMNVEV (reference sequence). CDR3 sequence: CATVLSNRQFF. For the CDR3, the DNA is TGTGCCACGGTACTATCGAACCGACAGTTCTTC.

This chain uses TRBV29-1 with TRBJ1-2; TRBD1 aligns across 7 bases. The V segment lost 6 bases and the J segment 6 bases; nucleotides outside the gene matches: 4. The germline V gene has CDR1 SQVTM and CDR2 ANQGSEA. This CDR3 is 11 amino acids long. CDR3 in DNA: TGCAGCGTGTCCAGGGGGAATGGCTACACCTTC. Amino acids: CSVSRGNGYTF.

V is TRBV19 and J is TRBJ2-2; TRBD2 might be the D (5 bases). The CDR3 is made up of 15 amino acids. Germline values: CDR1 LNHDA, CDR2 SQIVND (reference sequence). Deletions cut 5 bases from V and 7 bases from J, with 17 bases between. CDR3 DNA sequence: TGTGCCAGTAGTCCCTCTGGAGGATTAGGCGGGGAGCTGTTTTTT. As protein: CASSPSGGLGGELFF.

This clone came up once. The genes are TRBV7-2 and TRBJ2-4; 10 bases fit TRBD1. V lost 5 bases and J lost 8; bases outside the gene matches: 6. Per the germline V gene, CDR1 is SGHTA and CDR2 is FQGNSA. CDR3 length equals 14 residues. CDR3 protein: CASSQGQGGYIQYF. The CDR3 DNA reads TGTGCCAGCAGCCAAGGACAGGGGGGCTACATTCAGTACTTC.

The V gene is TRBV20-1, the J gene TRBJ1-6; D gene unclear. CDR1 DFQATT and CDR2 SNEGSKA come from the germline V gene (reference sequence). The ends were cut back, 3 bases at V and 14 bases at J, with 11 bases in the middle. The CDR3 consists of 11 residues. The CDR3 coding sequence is TGCAGTGCTAGTCGCGGTCGGGCCCTCCACTTT. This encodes CSASRGRALHF.

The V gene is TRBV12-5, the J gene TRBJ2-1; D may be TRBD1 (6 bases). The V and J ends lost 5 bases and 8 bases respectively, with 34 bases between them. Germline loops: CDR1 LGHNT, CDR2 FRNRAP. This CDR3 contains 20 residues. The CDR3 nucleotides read TGTGCTAGTGGTCCCTCGACAGGCATCACCTTAGCCCCTCGAAGCCATGAGCAGTTCTTC. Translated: CASGPSTGITLAPRSHEQFF.

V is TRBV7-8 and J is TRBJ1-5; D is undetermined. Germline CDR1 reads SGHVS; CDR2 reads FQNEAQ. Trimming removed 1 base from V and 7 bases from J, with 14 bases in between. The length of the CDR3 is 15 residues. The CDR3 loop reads CASSLDREVRQPQHF. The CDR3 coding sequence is TGTGCCAGCAGCTTAGACCGGGAGGTCAGACAGCCCCAGCATTTT.

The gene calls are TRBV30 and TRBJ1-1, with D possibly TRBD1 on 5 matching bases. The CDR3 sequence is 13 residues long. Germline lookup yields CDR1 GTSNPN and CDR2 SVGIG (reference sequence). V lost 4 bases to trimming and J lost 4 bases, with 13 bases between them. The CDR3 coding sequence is TGTGCCTGGAACTCCGGGACTTTCACTGAAGCTTTCTTT. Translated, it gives CAWNSGTFTEAFF.

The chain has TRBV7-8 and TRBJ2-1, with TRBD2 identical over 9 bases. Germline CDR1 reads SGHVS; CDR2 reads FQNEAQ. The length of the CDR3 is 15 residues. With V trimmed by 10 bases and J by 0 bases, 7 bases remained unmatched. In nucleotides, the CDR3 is TGTGCCACCTCTAGCGGGGCCAGCTCCTACAATGAGCAGTTCTTC. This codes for CATSSGASSYNEQFF.

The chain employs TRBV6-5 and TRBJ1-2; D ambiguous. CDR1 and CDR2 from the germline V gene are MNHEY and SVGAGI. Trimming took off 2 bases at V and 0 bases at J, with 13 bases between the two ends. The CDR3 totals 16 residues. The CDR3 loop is CASSYTNPLANYGYTF. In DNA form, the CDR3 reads TGTGCCAGCAGTTACACTAACCCCCTAGCTAACTATGGCTACACCTTC.

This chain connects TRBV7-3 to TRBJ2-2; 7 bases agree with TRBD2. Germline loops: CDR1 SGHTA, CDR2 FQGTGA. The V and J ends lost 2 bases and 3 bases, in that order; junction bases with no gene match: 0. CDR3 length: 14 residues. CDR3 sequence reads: CASSLRGDTGELFF. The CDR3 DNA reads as TGTGCCAGCAGCTTACGGGGGGACACCGGGGAGCTGTTTTTT. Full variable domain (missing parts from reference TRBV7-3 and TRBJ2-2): GAGVSQTPSNKVTEKGKYVELRCDPISGHTALYWYRQSLGQGPEFLIYFQGTGAADDSGLPNDRFFAVRPEGSVSTLKIQRTERGDSAVYLCASSLRGDTGELFFGEGSRLTVL.

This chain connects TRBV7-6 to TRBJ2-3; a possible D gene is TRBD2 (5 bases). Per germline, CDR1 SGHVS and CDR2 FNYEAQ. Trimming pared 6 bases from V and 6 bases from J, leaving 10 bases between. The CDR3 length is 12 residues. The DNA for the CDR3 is TGTGCCAGCAGTGAGGGCTTGGATACGCAGTATTTT. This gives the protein CASSEGLDTQYF.

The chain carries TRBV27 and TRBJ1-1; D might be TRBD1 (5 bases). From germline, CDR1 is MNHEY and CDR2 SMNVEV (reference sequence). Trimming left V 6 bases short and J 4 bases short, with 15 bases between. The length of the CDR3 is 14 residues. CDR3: CASSLARARTEAFF. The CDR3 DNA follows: TGTGCCAGCAGCCTCGCCAGGGCCCGCACTGAAGCTTTCTTT.

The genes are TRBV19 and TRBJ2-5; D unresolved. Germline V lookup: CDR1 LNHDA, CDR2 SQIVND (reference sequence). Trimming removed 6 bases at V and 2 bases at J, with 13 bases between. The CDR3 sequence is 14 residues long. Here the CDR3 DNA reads TGTGCCAGTAGGAACAGTCGATCACAAGAGACCCAGTACTTC. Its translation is CASRNSRSQETQYF. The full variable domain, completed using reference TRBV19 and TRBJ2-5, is DGGITQSPKYLFRKEGQNVTLSCEQNLNHDAMYWYRQDPGQGLRLIYYSQIVNDFQKGDIAEGYSVSREKKESFPLTVTSAQKNPTAFYLCASRNSRSQETQYFGPGTRLLVL.

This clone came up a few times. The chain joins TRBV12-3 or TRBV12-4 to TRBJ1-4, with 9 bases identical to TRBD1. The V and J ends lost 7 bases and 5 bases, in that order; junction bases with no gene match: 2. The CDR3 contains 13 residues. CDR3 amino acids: CASTGTGNEKLFF. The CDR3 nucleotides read TGTGCCAGCACCGGGACAGGGAATGAAAAACTGTTTTTT.

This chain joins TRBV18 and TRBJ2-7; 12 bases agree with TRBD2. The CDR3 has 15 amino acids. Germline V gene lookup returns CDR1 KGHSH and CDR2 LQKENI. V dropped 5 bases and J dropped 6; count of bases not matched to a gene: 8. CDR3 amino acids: CASSWGLAGAGEQYF. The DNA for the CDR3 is TGTGCCAGCTCATGGGGACTAGCGGGTGCAGGCGAGCAGTACTTC.